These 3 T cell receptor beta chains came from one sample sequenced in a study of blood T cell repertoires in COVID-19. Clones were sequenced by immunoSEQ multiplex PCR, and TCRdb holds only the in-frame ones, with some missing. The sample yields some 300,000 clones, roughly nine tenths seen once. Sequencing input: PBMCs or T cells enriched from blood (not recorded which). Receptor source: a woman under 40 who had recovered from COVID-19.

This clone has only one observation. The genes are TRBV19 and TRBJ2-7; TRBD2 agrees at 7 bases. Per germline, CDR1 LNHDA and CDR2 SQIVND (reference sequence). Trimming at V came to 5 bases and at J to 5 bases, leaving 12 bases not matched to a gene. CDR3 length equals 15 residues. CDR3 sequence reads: CASSDRRREDDEQYF. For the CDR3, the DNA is TGTGCCAGTAGTGATCGAAGACGGGAGGACGACGAGCAGTACTTC.

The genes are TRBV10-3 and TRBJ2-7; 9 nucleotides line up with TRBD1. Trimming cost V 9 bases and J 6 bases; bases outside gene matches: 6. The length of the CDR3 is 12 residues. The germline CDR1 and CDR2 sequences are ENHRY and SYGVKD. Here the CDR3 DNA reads TGTGCCATTCGGACAGGGGAAAGCGAGCAGTACTTC. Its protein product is CAIRTGESEQYF.

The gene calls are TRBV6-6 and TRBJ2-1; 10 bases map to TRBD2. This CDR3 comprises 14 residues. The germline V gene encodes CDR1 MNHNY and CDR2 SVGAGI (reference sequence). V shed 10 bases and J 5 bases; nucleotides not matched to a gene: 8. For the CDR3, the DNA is TGTGCCACCGAACTAGCGGGACTTGACAATGAGCAGTTCTTC. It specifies CATELAGLDNEQFF.